These T cell receptor beta chains were read from a single sample in a study of Ad26.COV2.S vaccination and SARS-CoV-2 variants. The table came from immunoSEQ multiplex PCR; TCRdb's copy has only in-frame clones and leaves some out. The repertoire includes roughly 390,000 clones, about nine tenths of them detected once, and under 4% sits in the top ten. This specimen was peripheral blood, taken in a trial of Ad26.COV2.S vaccine versus placebo. The receptors come from a person aged 18-60 years who received the Ad26.COV2.S COVID-19 vaccine or a placebo. CDR3s include the opening cysteine and the closing phenylalanine or tryptophan. The order of the fields is D gene, J gene, V gene, CDR3 protein, CDR3 DNA. The D gene is left open where the match is weak.

>TRBD2|TRBJ2-7|TRBV12-3/TRBV12-4
CASSRGAYEQYF
TGTGCCAGCAGCCGGGGGGCCTACGAGCAGTACTTC
>.|TRBJ2-3|TRBV7-9
CASSFSSAQYF
TGTGCCAGCAGCTTTAGCTCAGCCCAGTATTTT
>.|TRBJ2-5|TRBV18
CASSGEQETQYF
TGTGCCAGCTCCGGGGAACAAGAGACCCAGTACTTC
>.|TRBJ2-1|TRBV15
CATSRAPGFYSYNEQFF
TGTGCCACCAGCAGAGCACCGGGGTTTTACTCCTACAATGAGCAGTTCTTC
>TRBD2|TRBJ2-3|TRBV27
CASPSGGAVTDTQYF
TGTGCCAGCCCTAGCGGGGGGGCGGTGACAGATACGCAGTATTTT
>TRBD1|TRBJ2-7|TRBV29-1
CSVERAGGNYEQYF
TGCAGCGTTGAACGGGCAGGGGGAAACTACGAGCAGTACTTC
>.|TRBJ1-1|TRBV12-5
CASGLVRGGAAEAFF
TGTGCTAGTGGTTTGGTCCGTGGGGGGGCGGCTGAAGCTTTCTTT
>.|TRBJ1-1|TRBV6-1
CASSEGRATEAFF
TGTGCCAGCAGTGAGGGCAGGGCCACTGAAGCTTTCTTT
>TRBD1|TRBJ2-7|TRBV14
CASSHPRGTGGKYEQYF
TGTGCCAGCAGCCATCCCCGTGGGACAGGGGGCAAGTACGAGCAGTACTTC
>TRBD1|TRBJ2-1|TRBV29-1
CSVGGQAGGPYNEQFF
TGCAGCGTTGGGGGACAGGCCGGGGGACCTTACAATGAGCAGTTCTTC